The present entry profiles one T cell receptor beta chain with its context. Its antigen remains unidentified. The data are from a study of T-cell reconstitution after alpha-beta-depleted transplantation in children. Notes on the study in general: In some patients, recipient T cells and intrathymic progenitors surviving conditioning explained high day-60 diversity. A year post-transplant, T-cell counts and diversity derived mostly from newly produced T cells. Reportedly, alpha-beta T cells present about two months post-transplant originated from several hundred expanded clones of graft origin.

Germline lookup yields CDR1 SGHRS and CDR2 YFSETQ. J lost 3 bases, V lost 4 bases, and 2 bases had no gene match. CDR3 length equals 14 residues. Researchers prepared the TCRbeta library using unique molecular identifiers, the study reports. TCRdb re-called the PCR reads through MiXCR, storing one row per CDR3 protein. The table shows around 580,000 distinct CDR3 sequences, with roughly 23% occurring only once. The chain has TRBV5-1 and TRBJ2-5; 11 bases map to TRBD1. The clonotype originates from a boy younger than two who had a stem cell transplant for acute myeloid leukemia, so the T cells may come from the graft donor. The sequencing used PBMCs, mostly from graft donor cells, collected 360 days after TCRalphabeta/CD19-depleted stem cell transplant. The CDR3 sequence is CASSAGQGEETQYF. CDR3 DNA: TGCGCCAGCAGCGCGGGACAGGGGGAAGAGACCCAGTACTTC.